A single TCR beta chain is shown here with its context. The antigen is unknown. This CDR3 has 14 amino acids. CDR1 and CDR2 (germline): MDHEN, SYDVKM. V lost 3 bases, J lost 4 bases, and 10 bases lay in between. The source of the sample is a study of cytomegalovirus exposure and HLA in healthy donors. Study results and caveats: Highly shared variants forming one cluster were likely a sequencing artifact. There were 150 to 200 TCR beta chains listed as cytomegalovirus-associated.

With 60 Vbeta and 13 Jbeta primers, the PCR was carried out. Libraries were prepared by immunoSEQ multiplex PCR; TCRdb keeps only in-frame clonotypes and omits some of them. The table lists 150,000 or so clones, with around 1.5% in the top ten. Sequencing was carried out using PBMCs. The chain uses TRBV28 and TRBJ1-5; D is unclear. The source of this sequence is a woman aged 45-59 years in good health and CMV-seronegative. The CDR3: CASSLAADNQPQHF. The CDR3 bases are TGTGCCAGCAGTTTGGCGGCAGATAATCAGCCCCAGCATTTT. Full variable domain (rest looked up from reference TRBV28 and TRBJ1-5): DVKVTQSSRYLVKRTGEKVFLECVQDMDHENMFWYRQDPGLGLRLIYFSYDVKMKEKGDIPEGYSVSREKKERFSLILESASTNQTSMYLCASSLAADNQPQHFGDGTRLSIL.